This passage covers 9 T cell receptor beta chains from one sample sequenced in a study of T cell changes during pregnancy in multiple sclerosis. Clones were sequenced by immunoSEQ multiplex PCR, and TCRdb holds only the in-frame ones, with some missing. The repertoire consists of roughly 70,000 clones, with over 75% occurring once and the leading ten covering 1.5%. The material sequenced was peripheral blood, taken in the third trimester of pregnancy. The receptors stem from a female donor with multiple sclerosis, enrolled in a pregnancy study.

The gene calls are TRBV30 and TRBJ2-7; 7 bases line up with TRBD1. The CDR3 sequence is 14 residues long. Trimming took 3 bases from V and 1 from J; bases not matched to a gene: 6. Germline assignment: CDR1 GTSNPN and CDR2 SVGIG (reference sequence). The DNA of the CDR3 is TGTGCCTGGAGAGATGCAGGGGGATCCTACGAGCAGTACTTC. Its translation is CAWRDAGGSYEQYF.

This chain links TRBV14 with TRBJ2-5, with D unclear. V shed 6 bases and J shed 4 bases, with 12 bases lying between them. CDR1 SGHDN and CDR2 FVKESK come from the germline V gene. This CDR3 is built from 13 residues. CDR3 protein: CASRDSPRETQYF. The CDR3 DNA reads TGTGCCAGCAGAGACTCCCCTCGAGAGACCCAGTACTTC.

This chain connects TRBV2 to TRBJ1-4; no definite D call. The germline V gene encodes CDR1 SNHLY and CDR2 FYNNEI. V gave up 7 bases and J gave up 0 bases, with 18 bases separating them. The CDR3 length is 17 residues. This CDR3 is CASTREVGYATNEKLFF. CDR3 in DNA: TGTGCCAGCACCCGGGAGGTCGGCTATGCAACTAATGAAAAACTGTTTTTT.

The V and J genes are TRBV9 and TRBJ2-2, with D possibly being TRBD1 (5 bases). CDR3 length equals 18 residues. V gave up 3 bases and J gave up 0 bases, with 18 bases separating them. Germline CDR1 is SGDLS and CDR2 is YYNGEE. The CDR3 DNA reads TGTGCCAGCAGCGGAGGACATCATAGGCACGCGAACACCGGGGAGCTGTTTTTT. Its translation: CASSGGHHRHANTGELFF.

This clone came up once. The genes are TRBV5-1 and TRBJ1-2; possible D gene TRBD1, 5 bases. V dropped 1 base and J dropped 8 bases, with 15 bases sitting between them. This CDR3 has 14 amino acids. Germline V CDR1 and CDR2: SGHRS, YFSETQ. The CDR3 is CASSLSAGNEGYTF. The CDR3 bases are TGCGCCAGCAGCTTGTCGGCAGGGAACGAGGGCTACACCTTC.

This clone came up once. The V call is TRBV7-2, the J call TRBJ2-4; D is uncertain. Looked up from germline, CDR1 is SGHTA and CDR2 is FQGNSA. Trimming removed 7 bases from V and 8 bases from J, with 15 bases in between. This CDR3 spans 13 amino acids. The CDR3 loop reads CASTTHSLDIQYF. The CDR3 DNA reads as TGTGCCAGCACTACCCATAGTTTGGACATTCAGTACTTC.

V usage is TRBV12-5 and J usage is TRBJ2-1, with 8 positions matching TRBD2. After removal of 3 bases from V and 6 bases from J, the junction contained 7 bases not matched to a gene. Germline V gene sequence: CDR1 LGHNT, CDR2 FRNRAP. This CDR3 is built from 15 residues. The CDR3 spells CASGLGSGVSNEQFF. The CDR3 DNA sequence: TGTGCTAGTGGTTTAGGTAGCGGGGTCTCCAATGAGCAGTTCTTC.

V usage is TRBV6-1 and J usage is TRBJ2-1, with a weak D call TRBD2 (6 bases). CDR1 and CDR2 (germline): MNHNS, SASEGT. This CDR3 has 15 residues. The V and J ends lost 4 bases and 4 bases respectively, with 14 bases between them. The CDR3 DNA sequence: TGTGCCAGCAGTGTAAACCCCGGGGGATACAATGAGCAGTTCTTC. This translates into CASSVNPGGYNEQFF.

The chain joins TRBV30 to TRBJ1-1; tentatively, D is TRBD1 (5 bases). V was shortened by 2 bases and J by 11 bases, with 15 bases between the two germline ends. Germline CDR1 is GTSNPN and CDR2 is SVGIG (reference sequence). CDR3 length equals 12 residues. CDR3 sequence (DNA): TGTGCCTGGAGTAGGGACTCTCGAGGGGCTTTCTTT. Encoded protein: CAWSRDSRGAFF.